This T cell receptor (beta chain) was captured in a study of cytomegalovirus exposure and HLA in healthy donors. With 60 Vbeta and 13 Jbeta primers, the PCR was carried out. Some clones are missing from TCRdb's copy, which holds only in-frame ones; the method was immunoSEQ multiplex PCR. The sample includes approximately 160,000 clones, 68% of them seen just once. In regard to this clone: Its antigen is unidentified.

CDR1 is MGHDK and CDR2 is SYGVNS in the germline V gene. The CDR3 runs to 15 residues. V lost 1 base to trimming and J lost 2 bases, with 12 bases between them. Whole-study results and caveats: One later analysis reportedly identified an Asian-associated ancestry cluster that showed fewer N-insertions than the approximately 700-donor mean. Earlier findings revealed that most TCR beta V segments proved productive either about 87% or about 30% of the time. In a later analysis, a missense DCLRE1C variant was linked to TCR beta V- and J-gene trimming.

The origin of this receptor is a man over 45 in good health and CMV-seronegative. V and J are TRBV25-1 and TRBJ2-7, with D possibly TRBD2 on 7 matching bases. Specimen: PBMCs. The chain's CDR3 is CASSEWGGGPYEQYF. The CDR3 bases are TGTGCCAGCAGTGAATGGGGCGGGGGCCCCTACGAGCAGTACTTC.